This T cell receptor beta chain was captured by sequencing in a study of T cells in tuberculosis. About the research overall: Sequenced TCRs come from CD1B-GMM tetramer-binding T cells.

Adolescents were screened for latent TB by skin test and IGRA. Unsorted cryopreserved PBMC were sequenced, averaging about 92,000 T cells per clinical donor. Details on this clone: Its specificity is unknown.

The assay was immunoSEQ multiplex PCR, and TCRdb's table has in-frame clones only and misses some. This sample has approximately 30,000 clones, with 90% to 95% found just once. The study, taken as a whole, reports: Smaller distances to GMM-specific TCRs suggested their expansion in active tuberculosis.

What was sequenced was PBMCs. The TCR comes from a donor aged 10-29 years with latent tuberculosis or without tuberculosis infection.

The CDR3 nucleotides are TGTGCCAGCAGTGATCCAGGGGGGAACTATGGCTACACCTTC. It is translated as CASSDPGGNYGYTF. This rearrangement joins TRBV25-1 to TRBJ1-2, with 7 bases that match TRBD1. The CDR3 totals 14 residues. CDR1 is MGHDK, CDR2 SYGVNS, per germline. Unmatched junction bases numbered 3, after V lost 3 bases and J lost 2 bases.